This TCR beta chain was identified during a study of control samples from healthy donors and cancer patients. The CDR3 extends over 15 amino acids. Germline loops: CDR1 SGHAT, CDR2 FQNNGV. Trimming shortened V by 4 bases and J by 0 bases, and 10 bases separated the two germline ends. Sequenced by immunoSEQ multiplex PCR; TCRdb stores in-frame clones only, minus some. The profile covers 77,000 or so clones, with around 92% appearing a single time and about 15% taken by the ten largest. The gene calls are TRBV11-2 and TRBJ2-1; unclear D gene. The TCR comes from a man aged 25-45 years in good health. The sequencing sample was made of blood. This CDR3 is CASSSVWSSYNEQFF. DNA of the CDR3: TGTGCCAGCAGCTCCGTCTGGAGCTCCTACAATGAGCAGTTCTTC.